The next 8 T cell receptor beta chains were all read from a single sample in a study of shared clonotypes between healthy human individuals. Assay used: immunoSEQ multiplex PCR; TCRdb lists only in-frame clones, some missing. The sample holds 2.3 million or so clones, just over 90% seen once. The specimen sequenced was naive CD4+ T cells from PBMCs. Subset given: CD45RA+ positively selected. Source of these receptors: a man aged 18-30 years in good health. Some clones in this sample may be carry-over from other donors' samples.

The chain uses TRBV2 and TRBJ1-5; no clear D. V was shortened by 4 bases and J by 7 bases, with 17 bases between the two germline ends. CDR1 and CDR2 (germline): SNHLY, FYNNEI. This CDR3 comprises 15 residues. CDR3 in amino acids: CASSGDPSSGQPQHF. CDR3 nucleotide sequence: TGTGCCAGCAGTGGAGACCCATCCTCGGGGCAGCCCCAGCATTTT.

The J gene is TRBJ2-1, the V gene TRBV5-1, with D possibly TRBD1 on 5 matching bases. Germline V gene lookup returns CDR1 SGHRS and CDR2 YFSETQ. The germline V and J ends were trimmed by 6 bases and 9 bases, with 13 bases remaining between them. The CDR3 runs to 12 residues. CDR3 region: CASTAGLTEQFF. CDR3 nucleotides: TGCGCCAGCACGGCAGGGCTTACTGAGCAGTTCTTC.

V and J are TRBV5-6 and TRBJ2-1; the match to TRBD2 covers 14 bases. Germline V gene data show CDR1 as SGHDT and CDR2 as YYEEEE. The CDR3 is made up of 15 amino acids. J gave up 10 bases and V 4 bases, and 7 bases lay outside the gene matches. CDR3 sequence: CASSPGLAGEEEQFF. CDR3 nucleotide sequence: TGTGCCAGCAGCCCGGGACTAGCGGGAGAGGAAGAGCAGTTCTTC.

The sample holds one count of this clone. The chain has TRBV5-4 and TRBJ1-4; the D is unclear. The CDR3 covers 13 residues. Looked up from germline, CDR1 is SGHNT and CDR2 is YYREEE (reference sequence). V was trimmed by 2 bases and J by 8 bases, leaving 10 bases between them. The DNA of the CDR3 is TGTGCCAGCAGCTTAAGTTTGACGGAAAAACTGTTTTTT. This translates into CASSLSLTEKLFF.

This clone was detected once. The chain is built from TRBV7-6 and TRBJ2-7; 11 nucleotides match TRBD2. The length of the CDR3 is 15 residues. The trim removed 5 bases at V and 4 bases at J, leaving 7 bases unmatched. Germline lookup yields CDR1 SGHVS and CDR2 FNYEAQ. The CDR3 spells CASSKTSGARYEQYF. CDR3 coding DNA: TGTGCCAGCAGCAAGACTAGCGGGGCCAGGTACGAGCAGTACTTC.

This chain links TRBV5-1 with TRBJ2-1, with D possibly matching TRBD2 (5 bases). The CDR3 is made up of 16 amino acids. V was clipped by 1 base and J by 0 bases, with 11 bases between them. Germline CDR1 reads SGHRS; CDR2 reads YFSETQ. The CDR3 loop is CASSLFRGVSYNEQFF. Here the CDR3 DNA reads TGCGCCAGCAGCTTGTTTCGGGGAGTCTCCTACAATGAGCAGTTCTTC.

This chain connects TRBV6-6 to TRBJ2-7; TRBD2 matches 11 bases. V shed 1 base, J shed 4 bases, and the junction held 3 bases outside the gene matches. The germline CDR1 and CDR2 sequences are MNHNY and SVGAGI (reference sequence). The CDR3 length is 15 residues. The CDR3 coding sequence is TGTGCCAGCAGTTACTTCACTAGCGGGAGTTACGAGCAGTACTTC. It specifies CASSYFTSGSYEQYF.

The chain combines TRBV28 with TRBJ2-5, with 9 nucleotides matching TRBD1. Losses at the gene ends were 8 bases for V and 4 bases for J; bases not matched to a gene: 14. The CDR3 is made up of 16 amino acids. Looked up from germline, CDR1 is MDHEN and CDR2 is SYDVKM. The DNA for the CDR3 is TGTGCCAGCTCCTACCCCGGGACAGGGACCTCAGAGACCCAGTACTTC. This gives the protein CASSYPGTGTSETQYF.